These T cell receptor beta chains were read from a single sample in a study of a mutant IDH1 vaccine in newly diagnosed glioma. Sequencing used immunoSEQ multiplex PCR; TCRdb keeps in-frame clones, though not all of them. The sample includes 40,000 or so clones, 80% to 95% of them seen just once. Sequenced here: PBMCs, sampled from a glioma patient treated with radiotherapy, temozolomide or both. Every receptor here comes from a man younger than 30 with glioma. Both conserved end residues are trimmed from each CDR3. Not every row has a clone size; where given, it reads once, few, many or a size class.

v_gene	len	abundance	CDR3aa
TRBV19	14	-	ASTGVMWGSGNTIY
TRBV7-2	14	-	ASSYTGVSGGNTIY
TRBV7-2	11	-	ASSLGSLSGYT
TRBV6-6	9	-	ASRVTYEQY
TRBV2	12	-	ASSVGTTVNEQF
TRBV5-4	10	-	ASSYTTDTQY
TRBV7-8	12	-	ASSPTGRGEKLF
TRBV10-3	13	-	AISESGSSNQPQH
TRBV29-1	9	-	SVGLAHEQY
TRBV6-1	12	-	ASSGTGESQPQH
TRBV19	15	-	ASSMTSGRSSYNEQF
TRBV5-4	14	-	ASSLVDGRGVGGYT
TRBV28	11	-	ASRDPGGGPQH
TRBV28	12	-	ASSPPTGIAEQY
TRBV15	10	few	ATSRDQQPQH
TRBV14	14	medium-sized	ASSQRTGAPAEGLF
TRBV5-1	14	-	ASSHWDYQNTGELF
TRBV28	12	-	ASTPQGKGNTIY
TRBV7-8	14	-	ATSKQGFGKSYGYT
TRBV5-5	12	once	ASSENTGNTEAF
TRBV4-1	13	-	ASSPQGLAGVEQY
TRBV5-1	10	-	ASSLAGDTQY
TRBV7-2	11	-	ASSFRTVNEQF
TRBV25-1	12	-	ASRGGQGAFGYT
TRBV4-3	13	-	ASSRDRGRDEKLF
TRBV4-3	14	-	ASSQDRTGANTEAF
TRBV7-9	11	-	ASSLTQSYEQY
TRBV5-6	10	once	ASMLGGNEQF
TRBV6-5	13	-	ASSPRTGLDSPLH
TRBV27	13	-	ASSSWSLMNTEAF
TRBV2	11	-	ASSEVVYQPQH
TRBV7-2	10	-	ASSTGLTEAF
TRBV27	14	-	ASSSIHRDRFYGYT
TRBV27	11	-	ASTRRNTGELF
TRBV5-4	14	-	ASTPMGVANTGELF
TRBV28	9	-	ATWEDTEAF
TRBV19	14	-	ASSIGPRSLSYEQY
TRBV7-9	14	-	ASSLVRVTGNYGYT
TRBV19	15	-	ASSQHGDRGSNQPQH
TRBV6-6	13	-	ASSQTGEGYTEAF
TRBV5-1	13	-	ASSRQGWTNEKLF
TRBV7-2	13	-	ASSLGDRGPYGYT
TRBV30	12	-	AWSVTGGSTEAF
TRBV9	14	-	ASSPQGDMPTDTQY
TRBV2	12	once	ASSVLAGDNEQF
TRBV5-8	12	-	ASSLFQDFYGYT
TRBV9	12	-	ASSPKGWATEAF
TRBV19	10	-	ASSLGTGELF
TRBV21-1	11	-	ASRIDQRETQY
TRBV4-1	15	-	ASSQPTAARTKNIQY
TRBV19	11	-	ASSMGTNGMQF
TRBV7-9	15	-	ASSPRAGGLSSYGYT
TRBV13	12	-	ASSLPGAYNEQF
TRBV13	11	-	ASSLASNNEQF
TRBV30	14	-	AWSVTPGTNTGELF